This entry features one TCR beta chain sequence. The antigen remains unidentified. TCRdb called the 5' RACE reads again in MiXCR, with one record for every CDR3 protein. The sample contains 170,000 or so distinct CDR3 sequences, about 20% of which appear only once. This CDR3 contains 14 residues. Trimming removed 11 bases from V and 3 bases from J; junction bases left unmatched: 10. From germline, CDR1 is MNHEY and CDR2 SVGAGI. The data belong to a study of T-cell memory formation after mild COVID-19. Study context: Among the donors, TCR clusters were largely specific to each donor. Overall study results and limits: In pre-infection memory, a portion of responding clones appeared, which suggested that cross-reactive memory joined.

Sequenced input: PBMCs or a T cell subset sorted from them (not recorded which). The chain couples TRBV6-5 to TRBJ2-5; 9 bases match TRBD2. The clonotype originates from an adult woman who had mild COVID-19 (a few samples of this study predate the infection). Cell type and time point are not known. The CDR3 reads CAERREGREETQYF. In DNA form, the CDR3 reads TGTGCCGAACGGCGGGAGGGCCGGGAAGAGACCCAGTACTTC.